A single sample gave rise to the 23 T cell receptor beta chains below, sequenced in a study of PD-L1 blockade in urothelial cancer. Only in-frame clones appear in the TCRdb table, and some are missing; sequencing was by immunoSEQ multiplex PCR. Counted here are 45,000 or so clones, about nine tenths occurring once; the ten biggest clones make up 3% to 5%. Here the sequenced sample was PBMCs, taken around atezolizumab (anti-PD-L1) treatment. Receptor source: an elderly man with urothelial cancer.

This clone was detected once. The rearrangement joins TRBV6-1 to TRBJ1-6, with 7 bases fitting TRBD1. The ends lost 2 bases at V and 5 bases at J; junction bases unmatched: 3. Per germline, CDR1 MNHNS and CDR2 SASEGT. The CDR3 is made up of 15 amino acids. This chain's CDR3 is CASSEMGQNNSPLHF. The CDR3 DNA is TGTGCCAGCAGTGAAATGGGACAGAATAATTCACCCCTCCACTTT.

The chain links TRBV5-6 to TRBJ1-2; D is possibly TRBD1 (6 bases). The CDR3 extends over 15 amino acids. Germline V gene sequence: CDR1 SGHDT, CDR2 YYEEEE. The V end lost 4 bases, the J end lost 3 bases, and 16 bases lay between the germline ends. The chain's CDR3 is CASSLRGRRDYGYTF. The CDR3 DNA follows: TGTGCCAGCAGCCTCAGGGGTAGGAGAGACTATGGCTACACCTTC. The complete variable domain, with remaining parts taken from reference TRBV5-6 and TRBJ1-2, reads DAGVTQSPTHLIKTRGQQVTLRCSPKSGHDTVSWYQQALGQGPQFIFQYYEEEERQRGNFPDRFSGHQFPNYSSELNVNALLLGDSALYLCASSLRGRRDYGYTFGSGTRLTVV.

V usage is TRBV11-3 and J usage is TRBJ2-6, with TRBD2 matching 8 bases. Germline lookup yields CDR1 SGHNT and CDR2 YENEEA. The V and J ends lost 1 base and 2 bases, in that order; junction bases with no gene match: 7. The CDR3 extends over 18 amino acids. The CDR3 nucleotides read TGTGCCAGCAGCTTAGGGGCCAGCGGGGGCCCTGGGGCCAACGTCCTGACTTTC. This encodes CASSLGASGGPGANVLTF. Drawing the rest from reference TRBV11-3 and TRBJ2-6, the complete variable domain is EAGVVQSPRYKIIEKKQPVAFWCNPISGHNTLYWYLQNLGQGPELLIRYENEEAVDDSQLPKDRFSAERLKGVDSTLKIQPAELGDSAVYLCASSLGASGGPGANVLTFGAGSRLTVL.

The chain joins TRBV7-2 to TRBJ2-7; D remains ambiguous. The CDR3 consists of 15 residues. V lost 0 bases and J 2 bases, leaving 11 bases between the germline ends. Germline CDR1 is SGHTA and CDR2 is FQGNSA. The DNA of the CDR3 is TGTGCCAGCAGCTTAGCGTTTACTGTTACCTACGAGCAGTACTTC. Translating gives CASSLAFTVTYEQYF.

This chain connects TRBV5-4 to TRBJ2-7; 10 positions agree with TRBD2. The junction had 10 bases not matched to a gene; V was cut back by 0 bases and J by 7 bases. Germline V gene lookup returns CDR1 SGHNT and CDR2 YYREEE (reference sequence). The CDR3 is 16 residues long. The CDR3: CASSLGPSTSGHEQYF. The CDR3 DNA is TGTGCCAGCAGCTTGGGCCCTTCGACTAGCGGGCATGAGCAGTACTTC. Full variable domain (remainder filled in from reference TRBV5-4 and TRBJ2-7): ETGVTQSPTHLIKTRGQQVTLRCSSQSGHNTVSWYQQALGQGPQFIFQYYREEENGRGNFPPRFSGLQFPNYSSELNVNALELDDSALYLCASSLGPSTSGHEQYFGPGTRLTVT.

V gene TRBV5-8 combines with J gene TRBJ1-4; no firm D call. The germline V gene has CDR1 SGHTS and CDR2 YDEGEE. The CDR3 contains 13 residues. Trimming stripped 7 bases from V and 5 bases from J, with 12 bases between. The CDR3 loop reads CASRLTLNEKLFF. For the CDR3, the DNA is TGTGCCAGCCGACTAACCCTAAATGAAAAACTGTTTTTT. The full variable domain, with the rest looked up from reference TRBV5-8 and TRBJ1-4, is EAGVTQSPTHLIKTRGQQATLRCSPISGHTSVYWYQQALGLGLQFLLWYDEGEERNRGNFPPRFSGRQFPNYSSELNVNALELEDSALYLCASRLTLNEKLFFGSGTQLSVL.

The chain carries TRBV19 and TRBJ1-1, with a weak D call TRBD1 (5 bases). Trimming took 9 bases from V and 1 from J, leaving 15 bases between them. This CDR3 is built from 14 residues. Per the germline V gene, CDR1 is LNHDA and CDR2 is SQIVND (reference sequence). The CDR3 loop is CASHKIQGNTEAFF. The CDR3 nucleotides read TGTGCCAGCCATAAAATCCAGGGGAACACTGAAGCTTTCTTT.

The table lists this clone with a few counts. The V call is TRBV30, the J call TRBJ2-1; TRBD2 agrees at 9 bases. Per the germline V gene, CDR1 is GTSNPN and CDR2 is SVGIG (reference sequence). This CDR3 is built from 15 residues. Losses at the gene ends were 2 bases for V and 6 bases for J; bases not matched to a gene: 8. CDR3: CAWSNKREASNEQFF. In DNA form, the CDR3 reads TGTGCCTGGAGTAACAAGCGGGAGGCCTCCAATGAGCAGTTCTTC.

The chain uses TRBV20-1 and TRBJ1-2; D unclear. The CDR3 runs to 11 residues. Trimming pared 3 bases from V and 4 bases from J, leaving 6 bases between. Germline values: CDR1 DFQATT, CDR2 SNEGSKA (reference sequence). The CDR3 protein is CSASALYGYTF. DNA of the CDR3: TGCAGTGCTAGCGCGCTCTATGGCTACACCTTC.

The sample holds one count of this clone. The CDR3 sequence is CASSPGLAGYNEQFF. The CDR3 DNA follows: TGCGCCAGCAGCCCGGGACTAGCGGGTTACAATGAGCAGTTCTTC. J is TRBJ2-1 and V is TRBV4-1, with TRBD2 matching over 12 bases. Per germline, CDR1 MGHRA and CDR2 YSYEKL. This CDR3 has 15 amino acids. Unmatched junction bases numbered 2, after V lost 4 bases and J lost 4 bases.

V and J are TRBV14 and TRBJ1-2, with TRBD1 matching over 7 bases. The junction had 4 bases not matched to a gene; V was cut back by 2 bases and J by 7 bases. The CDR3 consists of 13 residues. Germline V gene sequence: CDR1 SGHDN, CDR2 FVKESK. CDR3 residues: CASSQWDRSGYTF. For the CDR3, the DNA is TGTGCCAGCAGCCAATGGGACAGAAGTGGCTACACCTTC.

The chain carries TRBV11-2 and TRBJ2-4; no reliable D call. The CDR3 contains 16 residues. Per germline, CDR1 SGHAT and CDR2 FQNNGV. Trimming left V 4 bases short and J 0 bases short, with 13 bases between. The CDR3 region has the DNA TGTGCCAGCAGCTCCCCAACTGGAGTAGCCAAAAACATTCAGTACTTC. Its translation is CASSSPTGVAKNIQYF.

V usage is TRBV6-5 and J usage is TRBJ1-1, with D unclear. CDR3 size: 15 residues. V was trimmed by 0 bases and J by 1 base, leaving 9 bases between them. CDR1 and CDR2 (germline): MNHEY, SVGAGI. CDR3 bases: TGTGCCAGCAGTTACTCGGCAGTTTCGAACACTGAAGCTTTCTTT. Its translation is CASSYSAVSNTEAFF.

CDR3 DNA sequence: TGTGCCAGCAGCGTAGCGGGGACAACCTACGAGCAGTACTTC. Translation gives CASSVAGTTYEQYF. The chain uses TRBV9 and TRBJ2-7; perhaps TRBD1 as D (6 bases). The CDR3 runs to 14 residues. The germline V gene encodes CDR1 SGDLS and CDR2 YYNGEE. V dropped 0 bases and J dropped 2 bases, with 9 bases sitting between them.

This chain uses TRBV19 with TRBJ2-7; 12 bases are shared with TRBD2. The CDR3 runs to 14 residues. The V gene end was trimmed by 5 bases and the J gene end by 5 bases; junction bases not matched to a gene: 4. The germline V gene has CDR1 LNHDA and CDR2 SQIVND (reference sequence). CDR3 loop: CASSGLAGINEQYF. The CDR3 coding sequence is TGTGCCAGTAGTGGACTAGCGGGAATCAACGAGCAGTACTTC. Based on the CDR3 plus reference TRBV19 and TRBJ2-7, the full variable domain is DGGITQSPKYLFRKEGQNVTLSCEQNLNHDAMYWYRQDPGQGLRLIYYSQIVNDFQKGDIAEGYSVSREKKESFPLTVTSAQKNPTAFYLCASSGLAGINEQYFGPGTRLTVT.

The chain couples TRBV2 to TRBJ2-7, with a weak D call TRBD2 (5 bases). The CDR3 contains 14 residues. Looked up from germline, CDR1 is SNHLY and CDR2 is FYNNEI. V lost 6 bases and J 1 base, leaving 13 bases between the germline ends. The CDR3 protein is CASSLDSRSYEQYF. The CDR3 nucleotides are TGTGCCAGCAGCTTGGACTCCCGATCCTACGAGCAGTACTTC.

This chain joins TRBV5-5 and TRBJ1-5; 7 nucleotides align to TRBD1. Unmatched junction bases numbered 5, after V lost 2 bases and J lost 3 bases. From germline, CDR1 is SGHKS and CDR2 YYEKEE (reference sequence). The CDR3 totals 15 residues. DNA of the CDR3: TGTGCCAGCAGCTTAGAAGGGGGCTACAATCAGCCCCAGCATTTT. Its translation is CASSLEGGYNQPQHF.

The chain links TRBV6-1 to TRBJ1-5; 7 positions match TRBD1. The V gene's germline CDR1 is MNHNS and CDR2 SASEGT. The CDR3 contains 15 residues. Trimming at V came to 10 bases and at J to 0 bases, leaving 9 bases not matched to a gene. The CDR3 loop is CATRTGQNSNQPQHF. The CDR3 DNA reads TGTGCCACCAGGACAGGACAGAATAGCAATCAGCCCCAGCATTTT.

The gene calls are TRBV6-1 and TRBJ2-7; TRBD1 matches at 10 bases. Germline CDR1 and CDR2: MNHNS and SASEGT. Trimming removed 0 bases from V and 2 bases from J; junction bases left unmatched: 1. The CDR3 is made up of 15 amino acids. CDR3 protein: CASSEAGQGPYEQYF. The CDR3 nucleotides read TGTGCCAGCAGTGAAGCGGGACAGGGGCCCTACGAGCAGTACTTC.

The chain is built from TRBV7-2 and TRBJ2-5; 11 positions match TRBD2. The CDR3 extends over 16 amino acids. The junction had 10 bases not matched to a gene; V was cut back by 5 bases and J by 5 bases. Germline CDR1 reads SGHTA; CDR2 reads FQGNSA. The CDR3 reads CASSAQLAGVGETQYF. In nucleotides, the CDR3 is TGTGCCAGCAGCGCCCAACTAGCGGGAGTTGGGGAGACCCAGTACTTC.

This chain's CDR3 is CASIRTGRGNTIYF. In nucleotides, the CDR3 is TGTGCCAGCATCCGGACAGGGAGGGGAAACACCATATATTTT. The chain employs TRBV6-1 and TRBJ1-3; 8 bases fit TRBD1. The junction had 6 bases not matched to a gene; V was cut back by 7 bases and J by 4 bases. The CDR3 totals 14 residues. Looked up from germline, CDR1 is MNHNS and CDR2 is SASEGT.

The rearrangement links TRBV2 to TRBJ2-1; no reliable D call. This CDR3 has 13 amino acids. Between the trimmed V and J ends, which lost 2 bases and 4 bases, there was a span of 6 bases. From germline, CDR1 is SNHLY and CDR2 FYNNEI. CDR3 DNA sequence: TGTGCCAGCAGTGAAACCGGGTACAATGAGCAGTTCTTC. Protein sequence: CASSETGYNEQFF.

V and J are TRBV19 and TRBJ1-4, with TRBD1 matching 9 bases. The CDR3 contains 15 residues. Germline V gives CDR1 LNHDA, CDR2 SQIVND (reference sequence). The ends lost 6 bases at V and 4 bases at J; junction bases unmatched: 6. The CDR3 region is CASRGTGQSNEKLFF. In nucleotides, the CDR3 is TGTGCCAGTAGGGGGACAGGGCAGAGTAATGAAAAACTGTTTTTT.